Below, 20 T cell receptor beta chains from the same sample are listed, as sequenced in a study of blood T cell repertoires in COVID-19. Assay: immunoSEQ multiplex PCR; the TCRdb copy retains only in-frame clones and omits some. Here the sample spans about 87,000 clones, approximately 85% being singletons. Sequenced input: peripheral blood. Every receptor here comes from a woman older than 75 with COVID-19, enrolled during active disease.

There are a few counts of this clone. This chain links TRBV2 with TRBJ1-5, with D possibly being TRBD1 (5 bases). Per germline, CDR1 SNHLY and CDR2 FYNNEI. Between the trimmed V and J ends, which lost 7 bases and 6 bases, there was a span of 19 bases. The CDR3 sequence is 15 residues long. The chain's CDR3 is CASNRNKGQGQPQHF. CDR3 nucleotides: TGTGCCAGCAATCGGAACAAGGGGCAGGGTCAGCCCCAGCATTTT.

This clone was recorded only once. This chain joins TRBV11-3 and TRBJ2-1, with 14 bases aligning to TRBD2. CDR3 length equals 15 residues. The junction had 2 bases not matched to a gene; V was cut back by 3 bases and J by 7 bases. Germline-derived CDR1 and CDR2 are SGHNT and YENEEA. CDR3 in DNA: TGTGCCAGCAGCTTGGGACTAGCGGGAGTGAATGAGCAGTTCTTC. This translates into CASSLGLAGVNEQFF.

The chain carries TRBV28 and TRBJ2-7; possibly TRBD2 for D (6 bases). The length of the CDR3 is 14 residues. Germline loops: CDR1 MDHEN, CDR2 SYDVKM. V dropped 6 bases and J dropped 0 bases, with 12 bases sitting between them. DNA for the CDR3: TGTGCCAGCAGCAGAGCGGGCAGCTCCTACGAGCAGTACTTC. Protein sequence: CASSRAGSSYEQYF.

In nucleotides, the CDR3 is TGTGCCAGCTCACCTAGGGGACAGGCCAACACTGAAGCTTTCTTT. Protein product: CASSPRGQANTEAFF. The chain combines TRBV18 with TRBJ1-1, with 8 bases aligning to TRBD1. The CDR3 has 15 amino acids. The V segment lost 3 bases and the J segment 2 bases; nucleotides outside the gene matches: 5. Germline CDR1 and CDR2: KGHSH and LQKENI.

V and J are TRBV10-3 and TRBJ2-7; a possible D gene is TRBD2 (6 bases). The V gene lost 3 bases and the J gene lost 1 base, with 13 bases spanning the gap. This CDR3 is built from 15 residues. CDR1 is ENHRY and CDR2 is SYGVKD in the germline V gene. The CDR3 sequence is CAISEGGIGSYEQYF. The CDR3 nucleotides are TGTGCCATCAGTGAAGGCGGGATAGGTTCCTACGAGCAGTACTTC.

The gene calls are TRBV12-3 or TRBV12-4 and TRBJ2-3, with a weak D call TRBD2 (5 bases). The V and J ends lost 4 bases and 0 bases respectively, with 5 bases between them. This CDR3 region has 13 residues. CDR3 nucleotide sequence: TGTGCCAGCAGTTGGACTAGCACAGATACGCAGTATTTT. It is translated as CASSWTSTDTQYF.

V gene TRBV24-1 combines with J gene TRBJ2-2; D is unresolved. Germline CDR1 reads KGHDR; CDR2 reads SFDVKD. Trimming stripped 7 bases from V and 1 base from J, with 9 bases between. The CDR3 length is 14 residues. Here the CDR3 reads CATRAGQNTGELFF. CDR3 sequence (DNA): TGTGCCACCAGGGCTGGTCAGAACACCGGGGAGCTGTTTTTT.

The V and J genes are TRBV4-3 and TRBJ2-5; 12 bases match TRBD2. Trimming cost V 4 bases and J 3 bases; bases outside gene matches: 3. This CDR3 has 15 amino acids. The germline V gene has CDR1 LGHNA and CDR2 YSLEER. This chain's CDR3 is CASSRRLAGEETQYF. In DNA, the CDR3 is TGCGCCAGCAGCCGACGACTAGCGGGGGAAGAGACCCAGTACTTC.

J is TRBJ2-1 and V is TRBV2; 10 nucleotides agree with TRBD2. In germline, CDR1 is SNHLY, CDR2 FYNNEI. V shed 6 bases and J 5 bases; nucleotides not matched to a gene: 7. The CDR3 totals 15 residues. The CDR3 DNA follows: TGTGCCAGCAGACGGACTAGCGGTTCCCACAATGAGCAGTTCTTC. It yields the protein CASRRTSGSHNEQFF.

The chain joins TRBV5-4 to TRBJ2-6, with a possible D match to TRBD2 (6 bases). Germline V gives CDR1 SGHNT, CDR2 YYREEE (reference sequence). The CDR3 length is 17 residues. Trimming left V 0 bases short and J 0 bases short, with 10 bases between. The CDR3 nucleotides read TGTGCCAGCAGCTTGGGGGCGGGAAGCTCTGGGGCCAACGTCCTGACTTTC. Its translation: CASSLGAGSSGANVLTF.

This chain joins TRBV5-5 and TRBJ2-7, with a tentative D call TRBD2 (5 bases). V lost 3 bases to trimming and J lost 2 bases, with 21 bases between them. The CDR3 loop spans 17 amino acids. Germline lookup yields CDR1 SGHKS and CDR2 YYEKEE (reference sequence). The CDR3 bases are TGTGCCAGCAGCTGGCCTCTTACGGGGATTTCCCCCTACGAGCAGTACTTC. Protein sequence: CASSWPLTGISPYEQYF. Using reference TRBV5-5 and TRBJ2-7 for the parts outside the CDR3, the full variable domain is DAGVTQSPTHLIKTRGQQVTLRCSPISGHKSVSWYQQVLGQGPQFIFQYYEKEERGRGNFPDRFSARQFPNYSSELNVNALLLGDSALYLCASSWPLTGISPYEQYFGPGTRLTVT.

V is TRBV5-5 and J is TRBJ1-6; D gene uncertain. The CDR3 runs to 14 residues. Germline loops: CDR1 SGHKS, CDR2 YYEKEE (reference sequence). Deletions cut 0 bases from V and 9 bases from J, with 10 bases between. Written as DNA, the CDR3 is TGTGCCAGCAGCTTGGTAGTTGGAGCTTCACCCCTCCACTTT. Protein product: CASSLVVGASPLHF.

The chain couples TRBV20-1 to TRBJ1-5, with D unclear. V gave up 3 bases and J gave up 7 bases, with 13 bases separating them. CDR1 and CDR2 from the germline V gene are DFQATT and SNEGSKA (reference sequence). The CDR3 sequence is 13 residues long. For the CDR3, the DNA is TGCAGTGCTAGTTCCGGGATTAGGCAGCCCCAGCATTTT. Its protein is CSASSGIRQPQHF.

V usage is TRBV13 and J usage is TRBJ2-6; the match to TRBD1 covers 8 bases. Germline V gene lookup returns CDR1 PRHDT and CDR2 FYEKMQ (reference sequence). The CDR3 covers 18 residues. V trimming: 2 bases; J trimming: 0 bases; junction bases outside the gene matches: 6. CDR3 nucleotide sequence: TGTGCCAGCAGCTTACAACAGGGGGAAAGCTCTGGGGCCAACGTCCTGACTTTC. It specifies CASSLQQGESSGANVLTF.

The V gene is TRBV24-1, the J gene TRBJ2-3; perhaps TRBD1 as D (5 bases). The CDR3 loop spans 14 amino acids. The V gene lost 4 bases and the J gene lost 3 bases, with 10 bases spanning the gap. CDR1 and CDR2 (germline): KGHDR, SFDVKD. In DNA, the CDR3 is TGTGCCACCAGTGACTCTCGACAGACAGATACGCAGTATTTT. Amino acids: CATSDSRQTDTQYF.

This clone appeared a few times. The chain joins TRBV18 to TRBJ2-7; the match to TRBD1 covers 9 bases. The CDR3 sequence is 15 residues long. V shed 0 bases, J shed 4 bases, and the junction held 4 bases outside the gene matches. Germline V lookup: CDR1 KGHSH, CDR2 LQKENI. The chain's CDR3 is CASSPPGTGWYEQYF. In nucleotides, the CDR3 is TGTGCCAGCTCACCACCCGGGACAGGGTGGTACGAGCAGTACTTC.

This clone appeared a single time. This chain uses TRBV5-1 with TRBJ2-7; 8 bases fit TRBD2. There are 16 residues in the CDR3. Per germline, CDR1 SGHRS and CDR2 YFSETQ. The V and J ends lost 0 bases and 1 base, in that order; junction bases with no gene match: 6. The CDR3: CASSLAGGLASYEQYF. CDR3 nucleotides: TGCGCCAGCAGCTTGGCGGGTGGACTAGCTTCCTACGAGCAGTACTTC.

This rearrangement joins TRBV29-1 to TRBJ2-3; D perhaps matches TRBD2 (5 bases). Trimming cost V 4 bases and J 5 bases, with 13 bases left between them. The CDR3 runs 13 residues. Germline CDR1 reads SQVTM; CDR2 reads ANQGSEA. CDR3 DNA: TGCAGCGTTGGGGTAGTGGCGGGAGATACGCAGTATTTT. It encodes CSVGVVAGDTQYF.

This sequence joins TRBV5-4 and TRBJ2-7; the D is unclear. Germline V gives CDR1 SGHNT, CDR2 YYREEE (reference sequence). The CDR3 runs to 13 residues. The V gene lost 0 bases and the J gene lost 0 bases, with 4 bases spanning the gap. CDR3 DNA sequence: TGTGCCAGCAGCTTGGTTAGCTCCTACGAGCAGTACTTC. Translated, it gives CASSLVSSYEQYF. Filled out from reference TRBV5-4 and TRBJ2-7, the complete variable domain reads ETGVTQSPTHLIKTRGQQVTLRCSSQSGHNTVSWYQQALGQGPQFIFQYYREEENGRGNFPPRFSGLQFPNYSSELNVNALELDDSALYLCASSLVSSYEQYFGPGTRLTVT.

The chain is built from TRBV27 and TRBJ1-6; D call uncertain. V dropped 2 bases and J dropped 0 bases, with 5 bases sitting between them. CDR1 MNHEY and CDR2 SMNVEV come from the germline V gene (reference sequence). The CDR3 consists of 15 residues. This chain's CDR3 is CASSLSFSYNSPLHF. CDR3 in DNA: TGTGCCAGCAGTTTAAGCTTCTCCTATAATTCACCCCTCCACTTT.